This TCR beta chain was obtained from a study of cytomegalovirus exposure and HLA in healthy donors. On the study more broadly: Findings of an earlier analysis included some 110 million unique TCR beta sequences from some 180 million T cells. When fewer than 400 donors were genotyped, over 80% of them were found to fall in the Caucasian-associated ancestry cluster.

About this clone: Its antigen is still unknown.

Study results and caveats: The Asian-associated ancestry cluster reportedly had fewer N-insertions than the approximately 700-donor mean in a later analysis.

It was with 60 Vbeta and 13 Jbeta primers that the PCR ran. Here immunoSEQ multiplex PCR was the method, and the copy in TCRdb shows in-frame clones only, minus some. This repertoire shows tens of thousands of clones, nearly 80% found once; its top ten account for about 6.4%. CDR1 is LGHNA, CDR2 YSLEER, per germline. V was cut by 0 bases and J by 3 bases, with 6 bases left in between. The CDR3 is made up of 14 amino acids. Sequences were obtained from PBMCs. The rearrangement joins TRBV4-3 to TRBJ1-5; D not certain. The TCR sequence derives from a female donor in good health and CMV-seronegative. The CDR3 region has the DNA TGCGCCAGCAGCCAAGATCCCTCCAATCAGCCCCAGCATTTT. As protein: CASSQDPSNQPQHF.